Listed below are T cell receptor beta chains from one sample, sequenced in a study of cytomegalovirus exposure and HLA in healthy donors. Data came from immunoSEQ multiplex PCR; TCRdb stores just in-frame clones and leaves some out. The sample shows 150,000 to 200,000 clones, 80% of them seen only once. Sequencing used PBMCs. These receptors were taken from a human donor in good health. CDR3s include the opening cysteine and the closing phenylalanine or tryptophan. Fields, in order: D gene, clone size, V gene, J gene, CDR3 length, CDR3 protein, CDR3 DNA. D genes are given only for firm matches. Some rows have no size entry. The others give once, few or many, or a class for an expanded clone.

D: NA
size: few
V: TRBV5-1
J: TRBJ2-1
length: 15
CDR3: CASSPSGVNYNEQFF
DNA: TGCGCCAGCAGCCCATCAGGGGTAAACTACAATGAGCAGTTCTTC

D: TRBD1
size: few
V: TRBV7-9
J: TRBJ2-7
length: 14
CDR3: CASTEDRENNEQYF
DNA: TGTGCCAGCACCGAAGACAGGGAAAACAACGAGCAGTACTTC

D: NA
size: NA
V: TRBV4-1
J: TRBJ1-1
length: 11
CDR3: CASSQAEEAFF
DNA: TGCGCCAGCAGCCAGGCGGAGGAAGCTTTCTTT

D: TRBD2
size: NA
V: TRBV4-1
J: TRBJ2-7
length: 14
CDR3: CASSKTSGAYEQYF
DNA: TGCGCCAGCAGTAAGACTAGCGGAGCCTACGAGCAGTACTTC

D: TRBD1
size: NA
V: TRBV9
J: TRBJ2-1
length: 16
CDR3: CASSVGGGQGAFEQFF
DNA: TGTGCCAGCAGCGTAGGCGGGGGACAGGGGGCGTTCGAGCAGTTCTTC

D: NA
size: NA
V: TRBV4-1
J: TRBJ2-1
length: 16
CDR3: CASSQYGGLQYNEQFF
DNA: TGCGCCAGCAGCCAATATGGCGGACTACAATACAATGAGCAGTTCTTC

D: TRBD1
size: NA
V: TRBV5-6
J: TRBJ1-3
length: 12
CDR3: CASSYGTELIYF
DNA: TGTGCCAGCAGCTACGGGACAGAGCTCATATATTTT

D: NA
size: NA
V: TRBV6-5
J: TRBJ2-3
length: 11
CDR3: CASTLADTQYF
DNA: TGTGCCAGCACCCTAGCAGATACGCAGTATTTT

D: NA
size: NA
V: TRBV13
J: TRBJ1-2
length: 16
CDR3: CASSLAREGRIYGYTF
DNA: TGTGCCAGCAGCTTAGCTCGAGAAGGGAGGATCTATGGCTACACCTTC

D: TRBD1
size: NA
V: TRBV9
J: TRBJ2-5
length: 14
CDR3: CASSATGGRETQYF
DNA: TGTGCCAGCAGCGCTACAGGGGGCCGGGAGACCCAGTACTTC

D: TRBD1
size: once
V: TRBV13
J: TRBJ1-2
length: 16
CDR3: CASSLEGGAPSGGYTF
DNA: TGTGCCAGCAGCTTAGAAGGGGGCGCTCCTTCCGGGGGCTACACCTTC

D: NA
size: few
V: TRBV7-2
J: TRBJ1-1
length: 12
CDR3: CASSLPPQVAFF
DNA: TGTGCCAGCAGCTTACCTCCCCAGGTGGCTTTCTTT

D: TRBD1
size: NA
V: TRBV11-3
J: TRBJ2-7
length: 16
CDR3: CASSLSSGQGTWEQYF
DNA: TGTGCCAGCAGCTTATCCTCGGGACAGGGGACCTGGGAGCAGTACTTC

D: NA
size: NA
V: TRBV6-5
J: TRBJ2-3
length: 13
CDR3: CASSYSSADTQYF
DNA: TGTGCCAGCAGTTACTCGTCGGCAGATACGCAGTATTTT

D: NA
size: NA
V: TRBV2
J: TRBJ2-7
length: 13
CDR3: CASKGFLGYEQYF
DNA: TGTGCCAGCAAGGGGTTTTTAGGCTACGAGCAGTACTTC

D: NA
size: NA
V: TRBV9
J: TRBJ2-1
length: 15
CDR3: CASSVQGSSYNEQFF
DNA: TGTGCCAGCAGCGTCCAGGGGAGCTCCTACAATGAGCAGTTCTTC

D: NA
size: NA
V: TRBV18
J: TRBJ1-2
length: 16
CDR3: CASSPFRAETSWGYTF
DNA: TGTGCCAGCTCACCATTCAGGGCCGAAACTTCGTGGGGCTACACCTTC